Sequencing of this TCR beta chain was carried out in a study of blood T cells in healthy people across ages. Trimming took 0 bases from V and 0 from J, leaving 6 bases between them. The CDR3 is made up of 16 amino acids. Germline lookup yields CDR1 LGHNA and CDR2 YSLEER. For this clonotype: No antigen is known for it. A much larger clone differs by one base, so this may be a read error.

Study-level points and caveats: Strong correlation was found linking TCR beta diversity to naive T cell percentage. Possibly confounding the expanded clonotype changes was the fact that donor CMV status was unknown.

A second PCR, run for roughly 7 to 12 cycles, used a sample-barcoded 5' primer plus a J-beta primer mix. TCRdb re-called the 5' RACE reads with MiXCR, one entry per CDR3 protein. Of fewer than 900,000 distinct CDR3 sequences detected, more than 40% appear once; the ten largest clones hold around a fifth. The sample comprised blood. The receptor was isolated from an older woman in good health. This rearrangement joins TRBV4-3 to TRBJ2-6, with D possibly being TRBD2 (5 bases). Here the CDR3 DNA reads TGCGCCAGCAGCCAAGATGCGGGCTCTGGGGCCAACGTCCTGACTTTC. It is translated as CASSQDAGSGANVLTF.